The sequence of this T cell receptor beta chain was determined in a study of CD8+ T cells in alopecia areata (dated by TCRdb to the late 2010s). About the study as a whole: High-throughput TCRbeta sequencing was used to examine T cell clonal expansion in alopecia areata in both the C3H/HeJ mouse model and human patients. The RNA source kit depended on sample type: the PAXgene miRNA kit for fixed scalp, the miRNeasy kit for PBMCs, and the RNeasy kit for mouse skin. In humans, TCRbeta sequencing was performed on scalp tissue and on sorted CD4+ and CD8+ peripheral blood T cells from healthy controls and from patients with patchy or totalis/universalis alopecia areata. immunoSEQ multiplex PCR using 35 Vbeta forward primers and 13 Jbeta reverse primers was used to amplify TCRbeta CDR3 regions. Scalp clonality was compared among normal scalp (n=4), patchy alopecia areata scalp (n=8), and alopecia totalis/universalis scalp (n=8).

This clone was detected only a few times. The clone's antigen remains unknown. The record has no base qualities; no much larger clone is one base away. The CDR3 runs 17 residues from the cysteine to the phenylalanine. Only the CDR3 part of the read is kept: 51 bases, read in frame from the first base. The germline V gene (reference sequence) sets CDR1 to LNHDA and CDR2 to SQIVND. V drops 5 bases and J drops 4 bases, leaving 18 bases in between. The library was prepared using the immunoSEQ multiplex PCR assay. To provide template for TCR sequencing, every sample had RNA extracted and reverse transcribed into cDNA. First-strand cDNA was synthesized with SuperScript III using a 2:1 mix of oligo-dT and random hexamers. A synthetic immune receptor repertoire was used to gauge amplification bias, and whatever bias remained was removed computationally. As for how the authors treated the data: Raw reads were preprocessed for error removal, and CDR3 was defined according to IMGT conventions as running from the conserved cysteine to phenylalanine. To get clonality, Shannon entropy was normalized by log2 of the number of productive unique TCRs and the result was subtracted from 1. Whether scalp clones were CD4 or CD8 was inferred by matching scalp TCRbeta sequences against CD4 and CD8 repertoires sorted from blood. TCRdb provides this immuneACCESS table in a form limited to in-frame rearrangements. Some clones are lacking; in checked studies, under half of them reflect an unresolved V gene, and why the rest are absent is not known. The D gene and trimming were derived from the DNA, and the V and J assignments and clone size from that table. The sample table lists 93,000 or so clones, around 50% of them with a count of one. The ten largest account for 8.8% of the sample.

Findings and caveats that apply to the study as a whole: Scalp TCR repertoire analysis is complicated because resident alphabeta T cells in normal human skin are also sequenced, whereas mouse skin is dominated by gammadelta T cells. Higher clonality and more expanded CD8+ clones were observed in lesional scalp than in normal scalp, particularly in alopecia totalis/universalis, a finding suggestive of antigenic drive. Shared TCR sequences between patients were less evident than in mice, which may be partly attributable to HLA diversity in the patient population.

After PBMCs were isolated by density centrifugation and stained for CD3, CD4 and CD8, a FACSAria was used to sort CD4+ and CD8+ T cells. Scalp biopsies and blood samples were obtained from unaffected controls. The clonotype comes from a human donor in good health. The chain uses TRBV19 and TRBJ1-6; the D segment could be TRBD1, given 6 matching bases. The specimen was CD4+ T cells sorted from blood. The CDR3 here reads CASSRVRQGSYNSPLHF. The nucleotide sequence reads TGTGCCAGTAGTCGGGTTCGGCAGGGGAGTTATAATTCACCCCTCCACTTT.